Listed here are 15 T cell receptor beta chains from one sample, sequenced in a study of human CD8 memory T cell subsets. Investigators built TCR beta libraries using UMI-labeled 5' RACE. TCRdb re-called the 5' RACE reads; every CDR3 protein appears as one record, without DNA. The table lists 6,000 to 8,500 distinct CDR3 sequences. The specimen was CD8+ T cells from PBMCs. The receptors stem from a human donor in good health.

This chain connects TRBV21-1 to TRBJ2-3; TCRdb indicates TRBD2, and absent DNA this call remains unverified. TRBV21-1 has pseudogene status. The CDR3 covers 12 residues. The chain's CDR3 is CAIERERDTQYF.

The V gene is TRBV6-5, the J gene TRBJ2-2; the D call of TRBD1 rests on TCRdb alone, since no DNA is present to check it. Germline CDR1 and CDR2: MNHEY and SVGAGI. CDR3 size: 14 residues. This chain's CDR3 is CASSRPELTGELFF.

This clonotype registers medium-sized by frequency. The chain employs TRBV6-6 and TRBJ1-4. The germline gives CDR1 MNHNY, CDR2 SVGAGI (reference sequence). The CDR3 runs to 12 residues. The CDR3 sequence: CASSAMNEKLFF.

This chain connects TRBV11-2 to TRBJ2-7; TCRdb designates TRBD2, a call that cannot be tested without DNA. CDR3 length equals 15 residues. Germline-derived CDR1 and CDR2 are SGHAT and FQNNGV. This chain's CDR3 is CASSLPGTPSYEQYF.

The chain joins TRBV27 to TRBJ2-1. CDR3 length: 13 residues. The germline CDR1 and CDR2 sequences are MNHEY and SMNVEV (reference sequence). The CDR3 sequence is CASSSNHPNEQFF.

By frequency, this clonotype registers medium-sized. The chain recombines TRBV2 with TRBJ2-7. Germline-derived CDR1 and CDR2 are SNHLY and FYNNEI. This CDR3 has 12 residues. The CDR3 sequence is CASSEAVYEQYF.

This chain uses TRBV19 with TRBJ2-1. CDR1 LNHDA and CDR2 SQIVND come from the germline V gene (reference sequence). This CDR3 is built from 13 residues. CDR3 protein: CATEPSGENEQFF.

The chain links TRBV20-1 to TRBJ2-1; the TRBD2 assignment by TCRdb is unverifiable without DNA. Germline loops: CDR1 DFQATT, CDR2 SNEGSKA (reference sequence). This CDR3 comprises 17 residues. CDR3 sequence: CSAPRTSGRVVYNEQFF.

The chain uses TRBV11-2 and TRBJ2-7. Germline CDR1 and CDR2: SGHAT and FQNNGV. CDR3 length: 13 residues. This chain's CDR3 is CASSDGPSYEQYF.

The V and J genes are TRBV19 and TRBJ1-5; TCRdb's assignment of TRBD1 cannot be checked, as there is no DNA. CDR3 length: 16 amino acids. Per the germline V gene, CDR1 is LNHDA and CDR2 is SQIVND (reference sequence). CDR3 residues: CASKGPGKDGNQPQHF.

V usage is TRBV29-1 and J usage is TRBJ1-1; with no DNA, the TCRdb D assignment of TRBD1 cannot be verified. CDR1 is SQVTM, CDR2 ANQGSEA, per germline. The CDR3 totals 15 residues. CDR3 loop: CSVTGTQSGNTEAFF. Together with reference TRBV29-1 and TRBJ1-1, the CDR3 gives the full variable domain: SAVISQKPSRDICQRGTSLTIQCQVDSQVTMMFWYRQQPGQSLTLIATANQGSEATYESGFVIDKFPISRPNLTFSTLTVSNMSPEDSSIYLCSVTGTQSGNTEAFFGQGTRLTVV.

The CDR3 sequence is CSAAGTGDYGPQHF. The chain links TRBV20-1 to TRBJ1-5; no DNA is available, so the TRBD1 call from TCRdb remains unchecked. Per the germline V gene, CDR1 is DFQATT and CDR2 is SNEGSKA (reference sequence). This CDR3 has 14 amino acids.

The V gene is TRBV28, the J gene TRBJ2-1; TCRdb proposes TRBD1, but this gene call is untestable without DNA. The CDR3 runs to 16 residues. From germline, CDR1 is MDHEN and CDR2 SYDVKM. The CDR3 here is CASSLDRRIFYNEQFF.

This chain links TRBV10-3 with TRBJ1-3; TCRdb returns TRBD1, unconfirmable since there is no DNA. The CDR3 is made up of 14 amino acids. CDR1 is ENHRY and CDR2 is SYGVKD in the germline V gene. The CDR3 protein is CAISETGGINTIYF.

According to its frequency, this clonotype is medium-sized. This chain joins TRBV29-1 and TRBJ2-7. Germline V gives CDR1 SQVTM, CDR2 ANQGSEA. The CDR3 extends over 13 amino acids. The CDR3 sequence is CSVEDRFSYEQYF.